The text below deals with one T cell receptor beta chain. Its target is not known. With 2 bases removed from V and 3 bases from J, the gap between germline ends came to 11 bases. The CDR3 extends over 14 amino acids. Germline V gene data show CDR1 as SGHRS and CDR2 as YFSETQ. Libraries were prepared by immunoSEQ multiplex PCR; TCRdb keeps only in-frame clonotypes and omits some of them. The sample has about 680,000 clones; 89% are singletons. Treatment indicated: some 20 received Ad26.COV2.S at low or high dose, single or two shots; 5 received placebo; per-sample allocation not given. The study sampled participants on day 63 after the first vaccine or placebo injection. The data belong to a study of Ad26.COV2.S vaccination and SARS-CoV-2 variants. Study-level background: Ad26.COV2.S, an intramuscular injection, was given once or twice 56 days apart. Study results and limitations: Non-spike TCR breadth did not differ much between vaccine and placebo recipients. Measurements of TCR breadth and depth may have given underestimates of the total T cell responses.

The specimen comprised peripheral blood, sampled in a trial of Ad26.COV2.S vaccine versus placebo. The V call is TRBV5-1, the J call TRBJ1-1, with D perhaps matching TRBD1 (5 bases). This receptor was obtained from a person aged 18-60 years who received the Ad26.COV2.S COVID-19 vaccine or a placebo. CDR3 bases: TGCGCCAGCAGCTTTGAGTGGGGGTACACTGAAGCTTTCTTT. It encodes CASSFEWGYTEAFF.